One sample yielded the 20 T cell receptor beta chains listed below, sequenced in a study of shared clonotypes between healthy human individuals. Only in-frame clones appear in the TCRdb table, and some are missing; sequencing was by immunoSEQ multiplex PCR. The sample has about 1.5 million clones, about 96% seen once; the top ten hold roughly 1.1%. Sequencing used naive CD4+ T cells sorted from blood. Subset noted: CD45RA+ positively selected. The receptors here all came from a man between 25 and 39 years old in good health.

J is TRBJ2-5 and V is TRBV10-1; 10 positions agree with TRBD1. Germline trimming cut 8 bases from V and 5 bases from J; bases unmatched to any gene: 5. The germline V gene encodes CDR1 WNHNN and CDR2 SYGVQD (reference sequence). CDR3 size: 13 residues. CDR3 nucleotides: TGCGCCAGCGCGGGACAGGGGTCGGAGACCCAGTACTTC. Translation gives CASAGQGSETQYF.

The chain couples TRBV10-3 to TRBJ2-7; TRBD2 agrees at 12 bases. Trimming took 0 bases from V and 5 from J; bases not matched to a gene: 2. The V gene's germline CDR1 is ENHRY and CDR2 SYGVKD. This CDR3 is 15 amino acids long. In DNA form, the CDR3 reads TGTGCCATCAGTGAGTCGTGGACTAGCGGGAACGAGCAGTACTTC. Translated: CAISESWTSGNEQYF.

This clone appeared a single time. J is TRBJ1-2 and V is TRBV19, with D maybe TRBD1 (5 bases). Trimming removed 3 bases at V and 7 bases at J, with 21 bases between. CDR1 and CDR2 from the germline V gene are LNHDA and SQIVND (reference sequence). CDR3 length: 16 amino acids. The CDR3 here is CASSMGYGREGSGYTF. In DNA form, the CDR3 reads TGTGCCAGTAGTATGGGTTACGGCAGGGAAGGCTCTGGCTACACCTTC. The full variable domain, its missing parts supplied by reference TRBV19 and TRBJ1-2, is DGGITQSPKYLFRKEGQNVTLSCEQNLNHDAMYWYRQDPGQGLRLIYYSQIVNDFQKGDIAEGYSVSREKKESFPLTVTSAQKNPTAFYLCASSMGYGREGSGYTFGSGTRLTVV.

CDR3 amino acids: CASSQDGPGASYNEQFF. CDR3 coding DNA: TGCGCCAGCAGCCAAGATGGGCCGGGAGCCTCCTACAATGAGCAGTTCTTC. The rearrangement joins TRBV4-1 to TRBJ2-1; a possible D gene is TRBD2 (6 bases). Trimming pared 0 bases from V and 0 bases from J, leaving 12 bases between. Germline assignment: CDR1 MGHRA and CDR2 YSYEKL. The CDR3 extends over 17 amino acids.

The chain joins TRBV2 to TRBJ2-7; 7 bases align to TRBD1. V lost 1 base, J lost 6 bases, and 6 bases stayed unmatched. Per the germline V gene, CDR1 is SNHLY and CDR2 is FYNNEI. The CDR3 is made up of 14 amino acids. This chain's CDR3 is CASSEDRGFGEQYF. The CDR3 coding sequence is TGTGCCAGCAGTGAAGACAGGGGTTTCGGCGAGCAGTACTTC. The entire variable domain, with the rest obtained from reference TRBV2 and TRBJ2-7, is as follows: EPEVTQTPSHQVTQMGQEVILRCVPISNHLYFYWYRQILGQKVEFLVSFYNNEISEKSEIFDDQFSVERPDGSNFTLKIRSTKLEDSAMYFCASSEDRGFGEQYFGPGTRLTVT.

The rearrangement links TRBV7-6 to TRBJ2-1, with a weak D call TRBD1 (5 bases). V was clipped by 5 bases and J by 7 bases, with 15 bases between them. Per the germline V gene, CDR1 is SGHVS and CDR2 is FNYEAQ. This CDR3 has 14 residues. CDR3 nucleotide sequence: TGTGCCAGCAGCCGCGGACAACCCAGGAATGAGCAGTTCTTC. Protein sequence: CASSRGQPRNEQFF.

V is TRBV9 and J is TRBJ2-1; perhaps TRBD2 as D (5 bases). The CDR3 totals 14 residues. V dropped 0 bases and J dropped 8 bases, with 12 bases sitting between them. Germline V gene lookup returns CDR1 SGDLS and CDR2 YYNGEE. The CDR3 coding sequence is TGTGCCAGCAGCGTAGGGGCGGGCTCCGATGAGCAGTTCTTC. Protein product: CASSVGAGSDEQFF.

The chain carries TRBV19 and TRBJ1-1; possible D gene TRBD1, 5 bases. With 6 bases removed from V and 4 bases from J, the gap between germline ends came to 12 bases. Germline assignment: CDR1 LNHDA and CDR2 SQIVND (reference sequence). The CDR3 extends over 13 amino acids. The CDR3 DNA sequence: TGTGCCAGTAGCTGGGGGGGTTCCACTGAAGCTTTCTTT. It encodes CASSWGGSTEAFF.

As regards this clone: The same CDR3 can be traced to other DNA sequences in this sample. This chain links TRBV5-1 with TRBJ1-1; no clear D gene. The CDR3 consists of 15 residues. The germline V gene has CDR1 SGHRS and CDR2 YFSETQ. Trimming removed 1 base from V and 3 bases from J, with 13 bases in between. In nucleotides, the CDR3 is TGCGCCAGCAGCTTGAGGCAAGGTATTCACACTGAAGCTTTCTTT. Protein sequence: CASSLRQGIHTEAFF.

The CDR3 DNA is TGTGCCAGTAGTATAGGTCTCGGACAACCCAATCTGCGGCCCCAGCATTTT. It yields the protein CASSIGLGQPNLRPQHF. This chain uses TRBV19 with TRBJ1-5; D might be TRBD1 (5 bases). Deletions cut 1 base from V and 9 bases from J, with 22 bases between. The germline gives CDR1 LNHDA, CDR2 SQIVND (reference sequence). The CDR3 extends over 17 amino acids.

The V gene is TRBV7-8, the J gene TRBJ2-1, with D unresolved. The CDR3 consists of 13 residues. Trimming removed 1 base from V and 10 bases from J, with 11 bases in between. The germline gives CDR1 SGHVS, CDR2 FQNEAQ. The CDR3 coding sequence is TGTGCCAGCAGCTTAGATGGGTATGACGAGCAGTTCTTC. As protein: CASSLDGYDEQFF.

The rearrangement uses TRBV28 and TRBJ2-2, with a possible D match to TRBD2 (6 bases). The ends were cut back, 8 bases at V and 3 bases at J, with 16 bases in the middle. Germline lookup yields CDR1 MDHEN and CDR2 SYDVKM. CDR3 length: 15 amino acids. CDR3 loop: CASSPAGRHTGELFF. The CDR3 bases are TGTGCCAGCTCCCCTGCCGGGAGACACACCGGGGAGCTGTTTTTT.

This chain uses TRBV30 with TRBJ2-5; 7 nucleotides agree with TRBD2. The CDR3 spans 15 residues. Unmatched junction bases numbered 5, after V lost 0 bases and J lost 1 base. From germline, CDR1 is GTSNPN and CDR2 SVGIG (reference sequence). The CDR3 loop is CAWSVPGGFQETQYF. CDR3 sequence (DNA): TGTGCCTGGAGTGTACCCGGGGGGTTCCAAGAGACCCAGTACTTC.

The chain recombines TRBV15 with TRBJ2-7, with TRBD2 identical over 13 bases. This CDR3 spans 15 amino acids. The V segment lost 4 bases and the J segment 3 bases; nucleotides outside the gene matches: 3. Germline lookup yields CDR1 LNHNV and CDR2 YYDKDF (reference sequence). The CDR3 coding sequence is TGTGCCACCAGCACTAGGACTAGCGGGAGCTACGAGCAGTACTTC. As protein: CATSTRTSGSYEQYF.

The chain carries TRBV5-6 and TRBJ2-3, with no clear D. V was pared by 4 bases and J by 2 bases, with 14 bases between. The CDR3 covers 15 residues. Germline values: CDR1 SGHDT, CDR2 YYEEEE. The CDR3 protein is CASSPLLSSTDTQYF. Here the CDR3 DNA reads TGTGCCAGCAGCCCTTTATTATCATCCACAGATACGCAGTATTTT.

The rearrangement links TRBV5-1 to TRBJ2-6, with TRBD1 matching over 8 bases. V gave up 2 bases and J gave up 0 bases; unmatched junction bases: 7. The germline gives CDR1 SGHRS, CDR2 YFSETQ. The CDR3 consists of 18 residues. CDR3 sequence reads: CASSLPGQANSGANVLTF. The CDR3 DNA is TGCGCCAGCAGCTTACCGGGACAGGCAAACTCTGGGGCCAACGTCCTGACTTTC.

The chain couples TRBV30 to TRBJ1-3; unclear D gene. The CDR3 extends over 13 amino acids. V was cut by 1 base and J by 2 bases, with 6 bases left in between. Germline values: CDR1 GTSNPN, CDR2 SVGIG (reference sequence). The CDR3 spells CAWSGGAGNTIYF. In nucleotides, the CDR3 is TGTGCCTGGAGTGGGGGTGCTGGAAACACCATATATTTT.

The CDR3 sequence is CASSLYRGLIQDTQYF. Written as DNA, the CDR3 is TGTGCCAGCAGCTTGTACCGGGGTTTGATTCAAGATACGCAGTATTTT. V is TRBV5-6 and J is TRBJ2-3, with a possible D match to TRBD2 (5 bases). The germline CDR1 and CDR2 sequences are SGHDT and YYEEEE. Trimming cost V 1 base and J 5 bases, with 17 bases left between them. CDR3 length: 16 amino acids.

This clone was counted once. V gene TRBV13 combines with J gene TRBJ2-5, with D possibly being TRBD1 (5 bases). V lost 5 bases and J lost 4, with 20 bases in between. Germline V gene sequence: CDR1 PRHDT, CDR2 FYEKMQ (reference sequence). This CDR3 is built from 16 residues. CDR3 DNA sequence: TGTGCCAGCAGCCGAAACCCCCAGGGTAATGGAGAGACCCAGTACTTC. It codes for CASSRNPQGNGETQYF. Together with reference TRBV13 and TRBJ2-5, the CDR3 gives the full variable domain: AAGVIQSPRHLIKEKRETATLKCYPIPRHDTVYWYQQGPGQDPQFLISFYEKMQSDKGSIPDRFSAQQFSDYHSELNMSSLELGDSALYFCASSRNPQGNGETQYFGPGTRLLVL.

The chain employs TRBV4-2 and TRBJ2-2, with D possibly TRBD1 on 5 matching bases. Trimming removed 6 bases at V and 2 bases at J, with 19 bases between. This CDR3 region has 17 residues. Germline-derived CDR1 and CDR2 are LGHNA and YNFKEQ. This chain's CDR3 is CASRDNRQIYNTGELFF. The CDR3 region has the DNA TGTGCCAGCAGGGACAACCGCCAAATTTACAACACCGGGGAGCTGTTTTTT.